This is a list of T cell receptor beta chains from one sample in a study of identical twins. TCRdb redid the calling of the 5' RACE reads with MiXCR, one entry per CDR3 protein. The data show about 730,000 distinct CDR3 sequences, with roughly 20% seen just once and 4% to 5.5% held by the top ten. The sample also formed part of further work on T cells expressing NK-cell markers.

The specimen was PBMCs. The source is a woman younger than 30 in good health. The CDR3 runs from the conserved cysteine through the conserved F or W. D genes are given only for firm matches. Size is stated for part of the rows, as once, few or many counts, or as a class when the clone is expanded.

j_call | v_call | d_call | clone_size | cdr3_aa | cdr3_nt
TRBJ2-5 | TRBV29-1 | - | few | CSVVVRGFEETQYF | TGCAGCGTTGTGGTCAGGGGTTTCGAAGAGACCCAGTACTTC
TRBJ2-7 | TRBV5-1 | TRBD1 | many | CASTGQGYEQYF | TGCGCCAGCACCGGACAGGGTTACGAGCAGTACTTC
TRBJ1-3 | TRBV18 | - | few | CASSQAQYSGNTIYF | TGTGCCAGCTCACAAGCACAGTACTCTGGAAACACCATATATTTT
TRBJ2-1 | TRBV5-1 | TRBD2 | many | CASSSGTSGLSSYNEQFF | TGCGCCAGCAGCTCGGGGACTAGCGGTTTGAGCTCCTACAATGAGCAGTTCTTC
TRBJ1-1 | TRBV5-1 | - | - | CASSLGAGDATEAFF | TGCGCCAGCAGCTTGGGGGCAGGGGATGCCACTGAAGCTTTCTTT
TRBJ2-2 | TRBV9 | - | - | CASSVVGNRGELFF | TGTGCCAGCAGCGTAGTTGGGAACCGCGGGGAGCTGTTTTTT
TRBJ2-7 | TRBV11-3 | TRBD2 | - | CASSLGGGASEQYF | TGTGCCAGCTCCCTTGGCGGGGGGGCCTCCGAGCAGTACTTC
TRBJ2-7 | TRBV6-5 | - | many | CASSSHEYGEQYF | TGTGCCAGCAGTTCCCATGAGTACGGCGAGCAGTACTTC
TRBJ2-5 | TRBV7-2 | TRBD2 | few | CARGGLETQYF | TGTGCCAGGGGAGGGCTGGAGACCCAGTACTTC
TRBJ2-1 | TRBV27 | - | - | CASSPDWSSYNEQFF | TGTGCCAGCAGTCCGGACTGGAGCTCCTACAATGAGCAGTTCTTC
TRBJ2-1 | TRBV27 | TRBD2 | - | CASSGLAGENEQFF | TGTGCCAGCAGCGGACTAGCGGGAGAGAATGAGCAGTTCTTC
TRBJ1-4 | TRBV6-1 | TRBD1 | many | CASRLQGATNEKLFF | TGTGCCAGCAGGCTACAGGGGGCAACTAATGAAAAACTGTTTTTT
TRBJ2-7 | TRBV7-2 | TRBD1 | many | CASSSLGQTYEQYF | TGTGCCAGCAGCTCGCTGGGACAGACCTACGAGCAGTACTTC
TRBJ2-7 | TRBV6-5 | TRBD2 | - | CASSYSKTSGNYEQYF | TGTGCCAGCAGTTACTCGAAGACTAGCGGTAACTACGAGCAGTACTTC
TRBJ1-2 | TRBV12-3/TRBV12-4 | TRBD1 | few | CASSPWDRVNGYTF | TGTGCCAGCAGTCCCTGGGACAGGGTAAATGGCTACACCTTC
TRBJ1-1 | TRBV12-3/TRBV12-4 | TRBD1 | many | CASSGQGGMNTEAFF | TGTGCCAGCAGTGGACAGGGGGGTATGAACACTGAAGCTTTCTTT
TRBJ2-5 | TRBV6-5 | - | many | CASSYPGILETQYF | TGTGCCAGCAGTTACCCGGGGATACTCGAGACCCAGTACTTC
TRBJ2-1 | TRBV7-6 | - | few | CASSLAFSGEQFF | TGTGCCAGCAGCTTAGCGTTTTCCGGGGAGCAGTTCTTC
TRBJ2-3 | TRBV7-2 | - | - | CASSLVRELGTQYF | TGTGCCAGCAGCTTAGTCCGGGAGTTGGGTACGCAGTATTTT
TRBJ1-2 | TRBV12-3/TRBV12-4 | TRBD1 | few | CASTHRDREYGYTF | TGTGCCAGCACTCACCGGGACAGGGAGTATGGCTACACCTTC
TRBJ2-7 | TRBV5-1 | - | few | CASTRDTDSYEQYF | TGCGCCAGCACCCGAGATACCGACTCCTACGAGCAGTACTTC
TRBJ2-7 | TRBV12-3/TRBV12-4 | - | - | CASSNLGPYYEQYF | TGTGCCAGCAGCAACCTTGGGCCTTACTACGAGCAGTACTTC
TRBJ2-1 | TRBV9 | - | few | CASSPRLAGQGVNEQFF | TGTGCCAGCAGCCCCAGACTAGCGGGACAGGGGGTTAATGAGCAGTTCTTC
TRBJ2-7 | TRBV20-1 | - | - | CSARSRARYEQYF | TGCAGTGCTAGGAGTAGGGCCCGGTACGAGCAGTACTTC
TRBJ1-1 | TRBV7-2 | TRBD1 | - | CASSLRGGTVNTEAFF | TGTGCCAGCAGTCTACGGGGCGGGACAGTGAACACTGAAGCTTTCTTT
TRBJ2-2 | TRBV9 | - | many | CASSVGNTGELFF | TGTGCCAGCAGCGTCGGGAACACCGGGGAGCTGTTTTTT
TRBJ2-7 | TRBV20-1 | - | few | CSASGLVPYEQYF | TGCAGTGCTAGTGGTCTAGTCCCCTACGAGCAGTACTTC
TRBJ2-3 | TRBV7-9 | - | - | CASSPTRPDTQYF | TGTGCCAGCAGCCCCACACGGCCAGATACGCAGTATTTT
TRBJ2-3 | TRBV4-3 | - | few | CASSPRGQPTDTQYF | TGCGCCAGCAGCCCCCGTGGTCAGCCCACAGATACGCAGTATTTT
TRBJ2-5 | TRBV5-1 | - | - | CASSLEQGKETQYF | TGCGCCAGCAGCTTGGAACAGGGCAAAGAGACCCAGTACTTC
TRBJ2-1 | TRBV10-3 | TRBD2 | - | CASTSGGTHNEQFF | TGTGCCAGCACTAGCGGGGGGACCCACAATGAGCAGTTCTTC
TRBJ2-6 | TRBV3-1 | - | few | CASSRYVSPSSVSGANVLTF | TGTGCCAGCAGCCGTTACGTGTCACCCTCTTCCGTCTCTGGGGCCAACGTCCTGACTTTC
TRBJ2-7 | TRBV15 | - | few | CATSGGPSFSYEQYF | TGTGCCACCAGCGGAGGTCCCTCTTTCTCCTACGAGCAGTACTTC
TRBJ2-7 | TRBV20-1 | - | few | CSAREGPPPGEQYF | TGCAGTGCTAGAGAGGGCCCTCCCCCGGGTGAGCAGTACTTC
TRBJ2-5 | TRBV9 | TRBD1 | few | CASSAGTGGETQYF | TGTGCCAGCAGCGCCGGGACAGGAGGAGAGACCCAGTACTTC
TRBJ2-1 | TRBV3-1 | TRBD1 | few | CASSRTTGVSSYNEQFF | TGTGCCAGCAGCAGGACCACAGGGGTAAGCTCCTACAATGAGCAGTTCTTC
TRBJ2-1 | TRBV7-9 | - | - | CASSPSTHNEQFF | TGTGCCAGCAGCCCCAGCACTCACAATGAGCAGTTCTTC
TRBJ2-1 | TRBV15 | TRBD2 | - | CATSPPGTSGYNEQFF | TGTGCCACCAGCCCCCCCGGGACTAGCGGGTACAATGAGCAGTTCTTC
TRBJ1-6 | TRBV6-1 | - | - | CASRRERSYNSPLHF | TGTGCCAGCAGGAGGGAAAGGTCCTATAATTCACCCCTCCACTTT
TRBJ2-7 | TRBV12-3/TRBV12-4 | - | few | CASSLATRWEQYF | TGTGCCAGCAGTTTAGCCACGCGGTGGGAGCAGTACTTC
TRBJ2-7 | TRBV5-1 | - | - | CASSLNHPYEQYF | TGCGCCAGCAGCTTAAACCACCCCTACGAGCAGTACTTC
TRBJ2-7 | TRBV27 | - | - | CASSLHGGSYEQYF | TGTGCCAGCAGTTTACACGGGGGATCCTACGAGCAGTACTTC
TRBJ1-2 | TRBV29-1 | TRBD1 | - | CSVEWDRGLVYTF | TGCAGCGTTGAATGGGACAGGGGGCTTGTCTACACCTTC
TRBJ2-3 | TRBV10-3 | - | few | CAISESSRAFSTDTQYF | TGTGCCATCAGTGAGAGCAGCCGAGCCTTTAGCACAGATACGCAGTATTTT
TRBJ2-1 | TRBV20-1 | TRBD2 | - | CSARDRRGGRRNNEQFF | TGCAGTGCTAGAGATCGAAGGGGAGGGCGGAGAAACAATGAGCAGTTCTTC
TRBJ2-4 | TRBV25-1 | TRBD2 | few | CASSLGGLQNIQYF | TGTGCCAGCAGTCTGGGGGGACTACAAAACATTCAGTACTTC
TRBJ2-7 | TRBV6-1 | TRBD1 | few | CASSTGVWYEQYF | TGTGCCAGCAGTACAGGGGTTTGGTACGAGCAGTACTTC
TRBJ2-6 | TRBV20-1 | - | - | CSAASSSGANVLTF | TGCAGTGCTGCCAGTAGCTCTGGGGCCAACGTCCTGACTTTC
TRBJ2-2 | TRBV15 | TRBD2 | - | CATSGEREGTGELFF | TGTGCCACCAGCGGGGAGCGGGAGGGCACCGGGGAGCTGTTTTTT